A single sample is the source of the 21 T cell receptor beta chains below, sequenced in a study of CD8+ T cells in alopecia areata. Cells that came from pooled cutaneous lymph nodes were sorted using CD4, CD8alpha, NKG2D, NKG2ACE and other markers. Sequencing relied on a cDNA template that was reverse transcribed from extracted RNA. Sequencing was performed with immunoSEQ multiplex PCR; in TCRdb, only in-frame clones are kept and a portion is missing. The sample shows about 270,000 clones, none of them appearing just once. The sequencing input was CD4+ T cells sorted from a lymph node. The receptors originated from a C3H/HeJ mouse with alopecia areata. These mice share the MHC haplotype H2-k.

In its sample, this clone was seen a few times. Any gene name here is a mouse gene name. The read halts 4 residues ahead of the CDR3 end, with the missing end drawn from the germline J gene. The genes are TRBV13-2 and TRBJ2-1; possibly TRBD1 for D (5 bases). V lost 5 bases and J lost 5, with 8 bases in between. The germline CDR1 and CDR2 sequences are NNHNN and SYGAGS (reference sequence). The CDR3 runs to 12 residues. CDR3 DNA (partial): TGTGCCAGCGGGGACAAGAATGCT. It specifies CASGDKNA. The whole CDR3 sequence reads CASGDKNAEQFF.

In this sample, this clone turned up a few times. Genes here carry mouse names. The read ends 4 residues before the CDR3 terminus; that terminus is restored from the germline J gene. The J gene is TRBJ2-1, the V gene TRBV31, with 8 bases fitting TRBD2. The length of the CDR3 is 14 residues. The V gene end was trimmed by 0 bases and the J gene end by 5 bases; junction bases not matched to a gene: 3. Germline loops: CDR1 GKSSPN, CDR2 SITVG. The CDR3 sequence is CAWSLWGAHAEQFF. The sequenced part of the CDR3 DNA is TGTGCCTGGAGTCTCTGGGGGGCACATGCT. Using reference TRBV31 and TRBJ2-1 for the parts outside the CDR3, the full variable domain is AQTIHQWPVAEIKAVGSPLSLGCTIKGKSSPNLYWYWQATGGTLQQLFYSITVGQVESVVQLNLSASRPKDDQFILSTEKLLLSHSGFYLCAWSLWGAHAEQFFGPGTRLTVL.

Comment on this clone: Mouse names are used for the genes. The CDR3 end falls 4 residues outside the read, so it is completed with the germline J gene. The same CDR3 also results from other DNA sequences found in this sample. The rearrangement uses TRBV5 and TRBJ1-1; D call uncertain. The CDR3 extends over 14 amino acids. Germline loops: CDR1 LGHNA, CDR2 YNLKQL (reference sequence). The sequenced part of the CDR3 DNA is TGTGCCAGCAGCCAAGGGGGAGCGGGGACA. This sequence encodes CASSQGGAGT. The entire CDR3 protein is CASSQGGAGTEVFF.

This clone was counted a few times. Gene names follow the mouse nomenclature. The read ends 4 residues shy of where the CDR3 ends; the end is completed using the germline J gene. The chain links TRBV5 to TRBJ2-3; 7 positions match TRBD2. The CDR3 spans 17 residues. The germline CDR1 and CDR2 sequences are LGHNA and YNLKQL (reference sequence). The trim removed 1 base at V and 0 bases at J, leaving 7 bases unmatched. The part of the CDR3 DNA that was read is TGTGCCAGCAGCCAAGCCGGGACTGCATCTAGTGCAGAA. This gives the protein CASSQAGTASSAE. The CDR3 in full is CASSQAGTASSAETLYF.

In the case of this clone: The genes and germline here are from mouse. Coverage ceases 4 residues before the CDR3 finishes, and the germline J gene fills in the end. The J gene is TRBJ2-1, the V gene TRBV13-2; 11 bases line up with TRBD2. Germline assignment: CDR1 NNHNN and CDR2 SYGAGS (reference sequence). The CDR3 runs to 16 residues. Trimming removed 0 bases from V and 4 bases from J; junction bases left unmatched: 3. The CDR3 sequence: CASGDGGLGDYAEQFF. The CDR3 bases that were read are TGTGCCAGCGGTGATGGGGGACTGGGGGATTATGCT.

This clone was seen only a few times. Germline and genes: mouse. The read stops 4 residues short of the end of the CDR3; the missing end is completed from the germline J gene. This chain links TRBV13-1 with TRBJ2-4; D might be TRBD1 (6 bases). The CDR3 spans 14 residues. The germline CDR1 and CDR2 sequences are NSHNY and SYGAGN. CDR3 DNA (partial): TGTGCCAGCAGTGGATCGGGACAAGAAAAC. It is translated as CASSGSGQEN. In full, the CDR3 is CASSGSGQENTLYF.

This clone has only a few counts. These gene names are mouse names. The read stops 4 residues short of the end of the CDR3; the missing end is completed from the germline J gene. The same CDR3 arises from other DNA sequences in this sample as well. This chain connects TRBV19 to TRBJ2-5, with 10 bases aligning to TRBD1. Germline V gene sequence: CDR1 FNHDT, CDR2 SITEND (reference sequence). The CDR3 is 13 residues long. The CDR3 reads CASRGTGEDTQYF. Incomplete CDR3 DNA: TGTGCCAGCAGAGGGACAGGGGAAGAC.

This clone was detected a few times. Gene names and germline match the mouse. With the read ending 4 residues before the CDR3 end, the germline J gene is used to fill in that end. The chain combines TRBV14 with TRBJ2-1, with TRBD1 as a possible D gene (6 bases). Deletions cut 5 bases from V and 1 base from J, with 22 bases between. The CDR3 covers 18 residues. Germline CDR1 SGHDT, CDR2 FRDEAV. Incomplete CDR3 DNA: TGTGCCAGCAGGCGGGACAAGGTAGAGGGATTCAACTATGCT. Protein sequence: CASRRDKVEGFNYA. Given in full, the CDR3 is CASRRDKVEGFNYAEQFF.

About this clone: Germline and genes here are mouse. The read terminates 4 residues before the CDR3 end, so the remaining end is supplied by the germline J gene. The V call is TRBV19, the J call TRBJ2-1; 9 nucleotides line up with TRBD2. CDR3 size: 15 residues. The germline V gene encodes CDR1 FNHDT and CDR2 SITEND (reference sequence). The V and J ends lost 1 base and 3 bases, in that order; junction bases with no gene match: 2. This CDR3 is CASSIKLGGYAEQFF. Partial CDR3 DNA: TGTGCCAGCAGTATAAAACTGGGGGGCTATGCT. The entire variable domain, with the rest obtained from reference TRBV19 and TRBJ2-1, is as follows: GGIITQTPKFLIGQEGQKLTLKCQQNFNHDTMYWYRQDSGKGLRLIYYSITENDLQKGDLSEGYDASREKKSSFSLTVTSAQKNEMAVFLCASSIKLGGYAEQFFGPGTRLTVL.

This clone was detected only a few times. Mouse germline and gene names are used. The sequenced part of the CDR3 DNA is TGTGCCAGCAGTGGCCAGGGACAGATCTATGCT. Translation gives CASSGQGQIYA. From start to end, the CDR3 is CASSGQGQIYAEQFF. The genes are TRBV13-1 and TRBJ2-1; 7 nucleotides agree with TRBD1. Read sequence stops 4 residues before the CDR3 end, and the germline J gene provides the missing end. The CDR3 is 15 amino acids. V lost 3 bases to trimming and J lost 3 bases; unmatched junction nucleotides: 6. Germline CDR1 is NSHNY and CDR2 is SYGAGN.

This clone was detected only a few times. Gene and germline names: mouse. From the germline J gene comes the end of the CDR3, since the read stops 4 residues before it. The same CDR3 arises from other DNA sequences in this sample as well. This rearrangement joins TRBV1 to TRBJ2-3; TRBD2 matches at 14 bases. Germline CDR1 NSQYPW, CDR2 LRSPGD (reference sequence). The trim removed 3 bases at V and 1 base at J, leaving 3 bases unmatched. This CDR3 is 17 amino acids long. The covered CDR3 bases are TGCACCTGCAGTGCGGGACTGGGGGGGCGCGGTGCAGAA. It translates to CTCSAGLGGRGAE. The entire CDR3 sequence reads CTCSAGLGGRGAETLYF.

This clone was picked up a small number of times. Germline and genes: mouse. The observed sequence ends 4 residues before the CDR3 terminus, with the missing tail filled in from the germline J gene. The chain joins TRBV13-3 to TRBJ2-1; 11 bases align to TRBD2. After removal of 5 bases from V and 0 bases from J, the junction contained 1 base not matched to a gene. Germline loops: CDR1 NNHDY, CDR2 SYVADS. CDR3 length: 15 residues. The CDR3 sequence is CASRGLGVNYAEQFF. The covered CDR3 bases are TGTGCCAGCAGGGGACTGGGGGTTAACTATGCT.

This clone came up a few times. Gene names are the mouse ones. The CDR3 sequence is CASSTGRRTEVFF. CDR3 bases read: TGTGCCAGCAGTACAGGGAGGAGGACA. V and J are TRBV19 and TRBJ1-1; possibly TRBD1 for D (5 bases). The read ends 4 residues before the CDR3 terminus; that terminus is restored from the germline J gene. This CDR3 has 13 residues. From germline, CDR1 is FNHDT and CDR2 SITEND (reference sequence).

Regarding this clone: Here the gene names and germline are mouse. The read is 4 residues too short to cover the CDR3 end, so that end is filled in from the germline J gene. The chain combines TRBV13-3 with TRBJ2-2; D is perhaps TRBD2 (6 bases). This CDR3 has 14 residues. The V gene lost 4 bases and the J gene lost 2 bases, with 9 bases spanning the gap. CDR1 is NNHDY and CDR2 is SYVADS in the germline V gene. CDR3 DNA, as far as it was read: TGTGCCAGCAGTCCAGACTGGAACACCGGG. Translating it yields CASSPDWNTG. The entire CDR3 sequence reads CASSPDWNTGQLYF.

With respect to this clone: The genes are named according to mouse. Read coverage stops 3 residues before the CDR3 terminus; the germline J gene supplies the remainder. J is TRBJ1-6 and V is TRBV13-1, with 10 bases that match TRBD1. TRBJ1-6 belongs to the ORF category, with a function that is uncertain. The germline gives CDR1 NSHNY, CDR2 SYGAGN. The CDR3 has 15 residues. Losses at the gene ends were 4 bases for V and 6 bases for J; bases not matched to a gene: 4. CDR3 protein: CASSPGTGVNSPLYF. The covered CDR3 bases are TGTGCCAGCAGTCCCGGGACAGGGGTTAATTCGCCC.

About this clone: The listed genes are named as in mouse. The missing CDR3 end, 4 residues past where the read stops, is filled in from the germline J gene. V and J are TRBV14 and TRBJ2-1; D possibly corresponds to TRBD2 (6 bases). CDR1 is SGHDT, CDR2 FRDEAV, per germline. The CDR3 is 13 residues long. Trimming left V 2 bases short and J 5 bases short, with 8 bases between. The CDR3 bases that were read are TGTGCCAGCAGTTTTCCTGGGGATGCT. Translated, it gives CASSFPGDA. The whole CDR3 sequence is CASSFPGDAEQFF.

This clone was found many times. Mouse germline and gene names are used. The read ends 4 residues before the CDR3 terminus; that terminus is restored from the germline J gene. Other nucleotide sequences from this sample produce the same CDR3. This sequence joins TRBV5 and TRBJ1-1; D is uncertain. The V end lost 4 bases, the J end lost 0 bases, and 3 bases lay between the germline ends. The CDR3 runs to 12 residues. Germline V gene lookup returns CDR1 LGHNA and CDR2 YNLKQL (reference sequence). The CDR3 bases that were read are TGTGCCAGCAGCCTACAGAACACA. It encodes CASSLQNT. The entire CDR3 protein reads CASSLQNTEVFF.

A word on this clone: The germline and genes are mouse ones. The sequence runs out 4 residues before the end of the CDR3; the remainder is reconstructed from the germline J gene. The J gene is TRBJ1-1, the V gene TRBV13-2; a weak D match, TRBD1 (6 bases). The germline V gene has CDR1 NNHNN and CDR2 SYGAGS (reference sequence). The CDR3 has 15 amino acids. V lost 1 base and J lost 0, with 10 bases in between. The CDR3 spells CASGDWGAANTEVFF. Partial CDR3 DNA: TGTGCCAGCGGTGATTGGGGGGCAGCAAACACA.

This clone was seen more than once but under ten times. Gene names denote mouse genes. From the germline J gene comes the end of the CDR3, since the read stops 3 residues before it. The genes are TRBV13-3 and TRBJ1-3; 9 nucleotides align to TRBD1. The CDR3 has 14 residues. The ends lost 5 bases at V and 2 bases at J; junction bases unmatched: 2. Germline CDR1 NNHDY, CDR2 SYVADS. The sequenced part of the CDR3 DNA is TGTGCCAGCAGCCGACAGGGGGCTGGAAATACG. It translates to CASSRQGAGNT. The whole CDR3 reads CASSRQGAGNTLYF.

This clone was observed a few times. Gene names denote mouse genes. The read falls 4 residues short of the CDR3 end, and the missing part is taken from the germline J gene. V gene TRBV5 combines with J gene TRBJ2-1; perhaps TRBD1 as D (5 bases). Germline CDR1 is LGHNA and CDR2 is YNLKQL (reference sequence). CDR3 length equals 13 residues. Trimming took off 8 bases at V and 0 bases at J, with 8 bases between the two ends. CDR3 amino acids: CASSTDNYAEQFF. CDR3 DNA, as far as it was read: TGTGCCAGCTCGACAGATAACTATGCT.

This clone has only a few counts. The genes and germline here are from mouse. Read data end 4 residues before the CDR3 end; the end is taken from the germline J gene. Other nucleotide sequences in the sample specify the same CDR3. The rearrangement joins TRBV13-1 to TRBJ2-3; D is possibly TRBD2 (6 bases). Germline V CDR1 and CDR2: NSHNY, SYGAGN. The CDR3 is 15 amino acids. V dropped 0 bases and J dropped 0 bases, with 8 bases sitting between them. The chain's CDR3 is CASSDVWGSAETLYF. The covered CDR3 bases are TGTGCCAGCAGTGATGTCTGGGGAAGTGCAGAA.